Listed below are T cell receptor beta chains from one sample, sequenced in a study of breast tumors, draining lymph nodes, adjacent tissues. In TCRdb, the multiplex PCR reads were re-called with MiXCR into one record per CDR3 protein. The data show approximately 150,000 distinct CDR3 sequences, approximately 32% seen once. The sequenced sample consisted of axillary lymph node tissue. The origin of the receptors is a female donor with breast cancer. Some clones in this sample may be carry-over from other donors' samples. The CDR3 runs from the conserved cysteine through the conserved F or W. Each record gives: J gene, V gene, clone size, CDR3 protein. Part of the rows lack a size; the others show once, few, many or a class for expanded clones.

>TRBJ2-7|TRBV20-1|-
CSARDSSDLDEQYF
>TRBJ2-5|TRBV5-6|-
CAGSLSYQGDLEETQYF
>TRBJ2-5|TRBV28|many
CASSRHLGTGQETQYF
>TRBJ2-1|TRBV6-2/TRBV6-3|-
CASGGGNEQFF
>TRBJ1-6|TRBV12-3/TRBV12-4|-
CASSVGHRANSPLHF
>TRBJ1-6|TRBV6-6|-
CASRQRQGSSYNSPLHF
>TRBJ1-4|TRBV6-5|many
CASSYGLGEKLFF
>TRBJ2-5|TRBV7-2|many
CASSPGTAQETQYF
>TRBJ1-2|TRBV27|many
CASSFVGGGYTF
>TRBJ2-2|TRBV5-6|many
CASSDTQGARTTGELFF
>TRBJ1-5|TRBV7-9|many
CASTVGQGGQPQHF
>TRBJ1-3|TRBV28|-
CASRIQQGALSGNTIYF
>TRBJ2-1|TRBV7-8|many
CASSLAFSPYNEQFF
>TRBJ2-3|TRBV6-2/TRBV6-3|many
CASSGDRGTDTQYF
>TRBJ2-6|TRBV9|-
CASSVGQGYNGGANVLTF
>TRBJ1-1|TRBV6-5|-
CASSGNSMNTEAFF
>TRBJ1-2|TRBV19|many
CASTSESVGYGYTF
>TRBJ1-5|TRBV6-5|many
CASSPQSGGSNQPQHF
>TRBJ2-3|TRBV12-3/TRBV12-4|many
CASSRSPADTQYF
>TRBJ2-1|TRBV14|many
CASSQRQNSYNEQFF
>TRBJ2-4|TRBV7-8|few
CASSLRHPRAKNIQYF
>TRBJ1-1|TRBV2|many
CASSEGQGMNTEAFF